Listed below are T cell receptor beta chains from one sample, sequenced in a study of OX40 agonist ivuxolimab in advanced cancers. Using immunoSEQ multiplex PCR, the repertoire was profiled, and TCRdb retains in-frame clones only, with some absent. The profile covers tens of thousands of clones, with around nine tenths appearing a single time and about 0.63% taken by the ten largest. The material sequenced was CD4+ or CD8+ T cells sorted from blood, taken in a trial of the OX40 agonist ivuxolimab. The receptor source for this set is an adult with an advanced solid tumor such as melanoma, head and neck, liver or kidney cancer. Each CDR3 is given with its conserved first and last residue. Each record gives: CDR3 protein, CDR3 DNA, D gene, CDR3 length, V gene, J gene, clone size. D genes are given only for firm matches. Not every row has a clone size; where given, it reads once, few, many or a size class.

CDR3aa: CASSPRGGRTDTQYF
CDR3nt: TGTGCCAGCAGTCCGAGAGGGGGCCGAACAGATACGCAGTATTTT
d_gene: TRBD1
len: 15
v_gene: TRBV6-5
j_gene: TRBJ2-3
abundance: once

CDR3aa: CAISESFGTKNTGELFF
CDR3nt: TGTGCCATCAGTGAGTCGTTCGGGACAAAGAACACCGGGGAGCTGTTTTTT
d_gene: -
len: 17
v_gene: TRBV10-3
j_gene: TRBJ2-2
abundance: once

CDR3aa: CAWTVAGVGETQYF
CDR3nt: TGTGCCTGGACGGTAGCGGGAGTGGGGGAGACCCAGTACTTC
d_gene: TRBD2
len: 14
v_gene: TRBV30
j_gene: TRBJ2-5
abundance: once

CDR3aa: CASSWVRTGEQYF
CDR3nt: TGTGCCAGCAGCTGGGTTAGAACGGGCGAGCAGTACTTC
d_gene: -
len: 13
v_gene: TRBV5-6
j_gene: TRBJ2-7
abundance: once

CDR3aa: CASSMPTAAKNIQYF
CDR3nt: TGTGCCAGTAGTATGCCCACGGCCGCCAAAAACATTCAGTACTTC
d_gene: -
len: 15
v_gene: TRBV19
j_gene: TRBJ2-4
abundance: -

CDR3aa: CASQSDISTYNEQFF
CDR3nt: TGTGCCAGCCAATCGGACATCTCAACCTACAATGAGCAGTTCTTC
d_gene: -
len: 15
v_gene: TRBV30
j_gene: TRBJ2-1
abundance: -

CDR3aa: CASSRQLRNQPQHF
CDR3nt: TGTGCCAGCAGCCGACAGCTACGCAATCAGCCCCAGCATTTT
d_gene: -
len: 14
v_gene: TRBV28
j_gene: TRBJ1-5
abundance: -

CDR3aa: CASSAGGGTEAFF
CDR3nt: TGTGCCAGCAGTGCAGGGGGGGGAACTGAAGCTTTCTTT
d_gene: TRBD1
len: 13
v_gene: TRBV6-1
j_gene: TRBJ1-1
abundance: -

CDR3aa: CASSSHGGNYEQYF
CDR3nt: TGTGCCAGCAGTTCCCACGGGGGGAACTACGAGCAGTACTTC
d_gene: TRBD2
len: 14
v_gene: TRBV28
j_gene: TRBJ2-7
abundance: -

CDR3aa: CASSQRGLVSTDTQYF
CDR3nt: TGCGCCAGCAGTCAACGGGGGTTAGTTAGCACAGATACGCAGTATTTT
d_gene: -
len: 16
v_gene: TRBV23-1
j_gene: TRBJ2-3
abundance: -

CDR3aa: CASSLRTSTDGTQYF
CDR3nt: TGTGCCAGCAGCCTTCGGACCTCGACCGACGGGACCCAGTACTTC
d_gene: -
len: 15
v_gene: TRBV7-8
j_gene: TRBJ2-5
abundance: -

CDR3aa: CASTPLTGSYNEQFF
CDR3nt: TGTGCCAGCACCCCCTTGACAGGGTCCTACAATGAGCAGTTCTTC
d_gene: TRBD1
len: 15
v_gene: TRBV6-1
j_gene: TRBJ2-1
abundance: -

CDR3aa: CATNSGSNTGELFF
CDR3nt: TGCGCCACGAATAGCGGGAGTAACACCGGGGAGCTGTTTTTT
d_gene: TRBD2
len: 14
v_gene: TRBV5-1
j_gene: TRBJ2-2
abundance: -

CDR3aa: CASSRSFSYNEQFF
CDR3nt: TGTGCCAGCAGTCGGAGCTTTTCCTACAATGAGCAGTTCTTC
d_gene: -
len: 14
v_gene: TRBV2
j_gene: TRBJ2-1
abundance: -

CDR3aa: CATSRDRGRSPLHF
CDR3nt: TGTGCCACCAGCAGGGACAGGGGAAGATCACCCCTCCACTTT
d_gene: TRBD1
len: 14
v_gene: TRBV15
j_gene: TRBJ1-6
abundance: -

CDR3aa: CASDRGGTLVNEQFF
CDR3nt: TGCGCCAGTGACAGGGGCGGGACCTTGGTTAATGAGCAGTTCTTC
d_gene: TRBD1
len: 15
v_gene: TRBV5-1
j_gene: TRBJ2-1
abundance: -

CDR3aa: CASSLEGLPTDTQYF
CDR3nt: TGTGCCAGCAGCTTGGAAGGACTACCCACAGATACGCAGTATTTT
d_gene: -
len: 15
v_gene: TRBV5-4
j_gene: TRBJ2-3
abundance: -

CDR3aa: CASSLGAGGKYEQYF
CDR3nt: TGTGCCAGCAGCTTGGGGGCGGGAGGAAAGTACGAGCAGTACTTC
d_gene: TRBD2
len: 15
v_gene: TRBV5-6
j_gene: TRBJ2-7
abundance: -

CDR3aa: CASSRRGDGYTF
CDR3nt: TGTGCCAGCAGCCGACGGGGGGATGGCTACACCTTC
d_gene: -
len: 12
v_gene: TRBV5-8
j_gene: TRBJ1-2
abundance: medium-sized

CDR3aa: CASSYLHNYGYTF
CDR3nt: TGTGCCAGCAGTTACTTACACAACTATGGCTACACCTTC
d_gene: -
len: 13
v_gene: TRBV6-6
j_gene: TRBJ1-2
abundance: -

CDR3aa: CASSPRSGQGGNIQYF
CDR3nt: TGCGCCAGCAGCCCCCGCTCGGGACAGGGAGGAAACATTCAGTACTTC
d_gene: TRBD1
len: 16
v_gene: TRBV5-1
j_gene: TRBJ2-4
abundance: -

CDR3aa: CAISESMGHTQYF
CDR3nt: TGTGCCATCAGTGAGTCCATGGGCCATACGCAGTATTTT
d_gene: -
len: 13
v_gene: TRBV10-3
j_gene: TRBJ2-3
abundance: once